This T cell receptor (beta chain) was sequenced in a study of cytomegalovirus exposure and HLA in healthy donors. Use of 60 Vbeta and 13 Jbeta primers characterized the PCR. Profiling relied on immunoSEQ multiplex PCR, and the TCRdb table lists in-frame clones only, not all of them. The sample yields some 140,000 clones, 73% seen once. At the time of sampling, donors were nominally healthy, though unrecorded immune exposures were likely. The CDR3 contains 16 residues. Germline values: CDR1 SNHLY, CDR2 FYNNEI. Trimming removed 6 bases from V and 3 bases from J, with 21 bases in between. The V and J genes are TRBV2 and TRBJ2-7; TRBD2 might be the D (6 bases). The receptor's source is a woman in her thirties or forties in good health and CMV-seronegative. Sequences were obtained from PBMCs. The CDR3 loop is CASRKTKGGSYYEQYF. The CDR3 DNA follows: TGTGCCAGCAGAAAAACGAAGGGAGGCAGCTACTACGAGCAGTACTTC.